A single sample is the source of the 4 T cell receptor beta chains below, sequenced in a study of T cell responses to AZD1222 COVID-19 vaccine. Generated by immunoSEQ multiplex PCR, the TCRdb table keeps only in-frame clones and is missing some. The table has roughly 70,000 clones, 80% seen once; the top ten hold over 12%. Sequenced material: peripheral blood, taken 28 days after the second AZD1222 dose. The receptors derive from an adult who received the AZD1222 COVID-19 vaccine.

The V and J genes are TRBV3-1 (or the pseudogene TRBV3-2) and TRBJ1-2; 9 bases line up with TRBD1. This CDR3 comprises 14 residues. Germline assignment: CDR1 LGHDT and CDR2 YNNKEL (reference sequence). V lost 7 bases and J lost 2; bases outside the gene matches: 5. For the CDR3, the DNA is TGTGCCAGCACCCCGGGACAGGGCAACTATGGCTACACCTTC. This gives the protein CASTPGQGNYGYTF.

This clone was detected ten times or more. The chain is built from TRBV7-9 and TRBJ1-6; TRBD1 matches 7 bases. V lost 4 bases, J lost 5 bases, and 5 bases stayed unmatched. This CDR3 region has 15 residues. Germline CDR1 reads SEHNR; CDR2 reads FQNEAQ (reference sequence). The CDR3 is CASSSEGQNNSPLHF. The CDR3 nucleotides are TGTGCCAGCAGCTCCGAGGGACAGAATAATTCACCCCTCCACTTT.

V is TRBV7-9 and J is TRBJ1-6, with D perhaps TRBD1 (5 bases). With 1 base removed from V and 6 bases from J, the gap between germline ends came to 10 bases. The germline gives CDR1 SEHNR, CDR2 FQNEAQ (reference sequence). This CDR3 has 15 amino acids. This chain's CDR3 is CASSLERTRNSPLHF. In nucleotides, the CDR3 is TGTGCCAGCAGCTTAGAGAGGACACGTAATTCACCCCTCCACTTT.

The chain carries TRBV2 and TRBJ2-1, with D maybe TRBD2 (5 bases). The V end was cut by 0 bases, the J end by 7 bases, with 10 bases between. The CDR3 loop spans 14 amino acids. Per germline, CDR1 SNHLY and CDR2 FYNNEI. The CDR3 nucleotides are TGTGCCAGCAGTGAAGCGCGGGCTAGGAATGAGCAGTTCTTC. Its protein product is CASSEARARNEQFF. Complete variable domain (other parts from reference TRBV2 and TRBJ2-1): EPEVTQTPSHQVTQMGQEVILRCVPISNHLYFYWYRQILGQKVEFLVSFYNNEISEKSEIFDDQFSVERPDGSNFTLKIRSTKLEDSAMYFCASSEARARNEQFFGPGTRLTVL.